The TCR beta chain described here comes from a study of radiation and T cells in renal cell carcinoma. Across the whole study: Nephrectomy followed 15 Gy stereotactic body radiation by 4 weeks.

Sequenced by immunoSEQ multiplex PCR; TCRdb stores in-frame clones only, minus some. This sample carries tens of thousands of clones, approximately 86% of them seen once, and the ten largest clones take roughly 20%. Study observations and caveats: Top tumor clonotypes rose in blood 2 weeks post-radiation, then contracted. Without pretreatment biopsies, baseline tumor clonotype presence was undetermined.

V was cut by 2 bases and J by 3 bases, with 11 bases left in between. Germline V gives CDR1 MNHNY, CDR2 SVGAGI (reference sequence). The CDR3 has 14 residues. Stated time point: blood 2 weeks post-SBRT. Indicated treatment: 15 Gy SBRT to primary tumor, nephrectomy 4 weeks later. As to this clone: Its antigen is as yet unknown.

The chain carries TRBV6-6 and TRBJ2-7; D may be TRBD1 or TRBD2 (5 bases each). Sequences were derived from blood, sampled from a patient whose treatment included radiotherapy and nephrectomy. This TCR was recovered from a woman aged 50 to 60 with renal cell carcinoma. CDR3 loop: CASSYGRGVYEQYF. The CDR3 DNA reads TGTGCCAGCAGTTACGGCCGGGGCGTCTACGAGCAGTACTTC.